This T cell receptor beta chain came from a study of CD8+ T cells in alopecia areata. Study-level background: Disease severity was quantified as SALT score of affected scalp area.

The CDR3 loop spans 14 amino acids. Germline lookup yields CDR1 SGHKS and CDR2 YYEKEE (reference sequence). Trimming took off 0 bases at V and 5 bases at J, with 9 bases between the two ends. RNA was isolated and reverse transcribed to cDNA, the sequencing template. The data were produced by immunoSEQ multiplex PCR, yet TCRdb's version contains in-frame clones alone and is incomplete. The profile shows 60,000 to 85,000 clones, around 29% of them singletons. Study results and limitations: Tofacitinib yielded significantly lower scalp clonality and fewer expanded CD8+ clones among the top 100.

As regards this clone: Its antigen is still unknown.

As to treatment: oral pan-JAK inhibitor, 5-10 mg twice daily. Specimens obtained from alopecia areata patients comprised lesional scalp punch biopsies and peripheral blood. The authors sorted CD4+ and CD8+ T cells from PBMCs. The sequences come from CD8+ T cells sorted from blood, collected at week 4, from a patient treated with tofacitinib. This TCR was recovered from a human donor with alopecia areata. The chain carries TRBV5-5 and TRBJ2-1; D is ambiguous. Here the CDR3 DNA reads TGTGCCAGCAGCTTGGATAGGCTCAACAATGAGCAGTTCTTC. This sequence encodes CASSLDRLNNEQFF.